A selection of T cell receptor beta chains follows, all from one sample in a study of shared clonotypes between healthy human individuals. The data were produced by immunoSEQ multiplex PCR, yet TCRdb's version contains in-frame clones alone and is incomplete. This table holds about 2.1 million clones, 93% found once. Specimen: naive CD8+ T cells from PBMCs. These receptors all stem from a man between 18 and 35 years old in good health. Some clones in this sample may be carry-over from other donors' samples. CDR3s include the opening cysteine and the closing phenylalanine or tryptophan.

v_gene: TRBV7-9; j_gene: TRBJ1-1; CDR3aa: CASSSTRDRAPQANTEAFF
v_gene: TRBV7-9; j_gene: TRBJ2-1; CDR3aa: CASSPRTGSDEQFF
v_gene: TRBV5-1; j_gene: TRBJ1-4; CDR3aa: CASSFLARDWNEKLFF
v_gene: TRBV2; j_gene: TRBJ2-5; CDR3aa: CASSDGQGVYQETQYF
v_gene: TRBV29-1; j_gene: TRBJ2-1; CDR3aa: CSPSGPNEQFF
v_gene: TRBV4-2; j_gene: TRBJ2-1; CDR3aa: CASSQPSGGREQFF
v_gene: TRBV9; j_gene: TRBJ2-3; CDR3aa: CASSAGGPGTDTQYF
v_gene: TRBV19; j_gene: TRBJ2-3; CDR3aa: CASSARTDTQYF
v_gene: TRBV19; j_gene: TRBJ1-5; CDR3aa: CASSLGTGRIQPQHF
v_gene: TRBV19; j_gene: TRBJ2-1; CDR3aa: CATYYNEQFF
v_gene: TRBV14; j_gene: TRBJ1-2; CDR3aa: CASSQDGRAAVNYGYTF
v_gene: TRBV27; j_gene: TRBJ1-1; CDR3aa: CASSSSGRVGSAFF
v_gene: TRBV27; j_gene: TRBJ2-7; CDR3aa: CASSLYTERPYEQYF
v_gene: TRBV28; j_gene: TRBJ2-5; CDR3aa: CASSFWRGTSPETQYF
v_gene: TRBV11-2; j_gene: TRBJ2-7; CDR3aa: CASSLITGPTGEQYF
v_gene: TRBV4-1; j_gene: TRBJ1-2; CDR3aa: CASSINRGLGGYTF
v_gene: TRBV13; j_gene: TRBJ2-1; CDR3aa: CASSLTGRGYNEQFF
v_gene: TRBV6-1; j_gene: TRBJ2-7; CDR3aa: CASRESRVGLAGKNEQYF
v_gene: TRBV27; j_gene: TRBJ2-2; CDR3aa: CASSAPSGSVGRTGELFF
v_gene: TRBV15; j_gene: TRBJ2-2; CDR3aa: CATSRPPGTSGRSNTGELFF
v_gene: TRBV12-5; j_gene: TRBJ2-1; CDR3aa: CASGLGGSIDEQFF
v_gene: TRBV6-5; j_gene: TRBJ2-2; CDR3aa: CASSYTRVPGELFF
v_gene: TRBV27; j_gene: TRBJ1-1; CDR3aa: CASSLGLVGNTEAFF
v_gene: TRBV27; j_gene: TRBJ2-1; CDR3aa: CASSLGWSLYEQFF
v_gene: TRBV27; j_gene: TRBJ2-3; CDR3aa: CASSLTPRVGTDTQYF
v_gene: TRBV7-9; j_gene: TRBJ2-1; CDR3aa: CASGMKGVRARQFF
v_gene: TRBV2; j_gene: TRBJ1-1; CDR3aa: CATDRNTEAFF
v_gene: TRBV5-1; j_gene: TRBJ2-2; CDR3aa: CASSLGRYTGELFF
v_gene: TRBV5-6; j_gene: TRBJ2-2; CDR3aa: CASSLAGGELFF
v_gene: TRBV27; j_gene: TRBJ2-2; CDR3aa: CASSLEGLAGWELFF
v_gene: TRBV4-1; j_gene: TRBJ2-2; CDR3aa: CASSPTGISGELFF
v_gene: TRBV7-9; j_gene: TRBJ2-7; CDR3aa: CASSFPGQGRYEQYF
v_gene: TRBV11-2; j_gene: TRBJ1-4; CDR3aa: CASRSFGEKLFF
v_gene: TRBV19; j_gene: TRBJ1-1; CDR3aa: CASTPGAENTEAFF
v_gene: TRBV25-1; j_gene: TRBJ1-4; CDR3aa: CASSELGEMDEKLFF
v_gene: TRBV5-8; j_gene: TRBJ2-1; CDR3aa: CASSSPGGEQFF
v_gene: TRBV29-1; j_gene: TRBJ2-7; CDR3aa: CSVEDRQGSYEQYF
v_gene: TRBV27; j_gene: TRBJ2-7; CDR3aa: CASRTFTGGTYEQYF
v_gene: TRBV9; j_gene: TRBJ2-7; CDR3aa: CASSVSSGENYEQYF
v_gene: TRBV5-4; j_gene: TRBJ2-7; CDR3aa: CASSSGQGGYEQYF
v_gene: TRBV10-2; j_gene: TRBJ2-7; CDR3aa: CASSESGGLLQAEQYF
v_gene: TRBV5-1; j_gene: TRBJ2-7; CDR3aa: CASSLSSGQRFSYEQYF
v_gene: TRBV27; j_gene: TRBJ1-4; CDR3aa: CASSLSGTANEKLFF
v_gene: TRBV5-1; j_gene: TRBJ1-1; CDR3aa: CASSQGRMNTEAFF
v_gene: TRBV2; j_gene: TRBJ2-7; CDR3aa: CASSEFARQGLYEQYF
v_gene: TRBV12-5; j_gene: TRBJ2-2; CDR3aa: CASGLSVRGTGELFF
v_gene: TRBV7-8; j_gene: TRBJ2-3; CDR3aa: CASSSAGTGTDTQYF
v_gene: TRBV6-1; j_gene: TRBJ2-7; CDR3aa: CASSEVAATYEQYF
v_gene: TRBV27; j_gene: TRBJ1-2; CDR3aa: CASSPRDRAYGYTF
v_gene: TRBV7-6; j_gene: TRBJ1-5; CDR3aa: CASSRGTGRNQPQHF
v_gene: TRBV6-6; j_gene: TRBJ1-3; CDR3aa: CASRPDINTIYF
v_gene: TRBV4-1; j_gene: TRBJ2-7; CDR3aa: CASSLSDSSSYEQYF